A single sample gave rise to the 14 T cell receptor beta chains below, sequenced in a study of cytomegalovirus exposure and HLA in healthy donors. PCR employed 60 Vbeta and 13 Jbeta primers. Here immunoSEQ multiplex PCR was the method, and the copy in TCRdb shows in-frame clones only, minus some. This sample contains over 45,000 clones. The sample consisted of PBMCs. The receptors come from a woman aged 18-35 years in good health and CMV-seronegative.

V usage is TRBV5-4 and J usage is TRBJ1-2; 10 bases fit TRBD1. The J segment lost 5 bases and the V segment lost 4 bases, leaving 5 bases of the junction unmatched. Germline-derived CDR1 and CDR2 are SGHNT and YYREEE (reference sequence). CDR3 length equals 14 residues. The CDR3 DNA follows: TGTGCCAGCAGCGGGGACAGGGGTAGATATGGCTACACCTTC. This codes for CASSGDRGRYGYTF.

The rearrangement joins TRBV27 to TRBJ2-2, with TRBD2 matching 8 bases. The CDR3 runs 15 residues. The ends lost 7 bases at V and 5 bases at J; junction bases unmatched: 9. The germline V gene encodes CDR1 MNHEY and CDR2 SMNVEV (reference sequence). CDR3 in DNA: TGTGCCAGCACTTTCGGGGGGGGGCGAACCGGGGAGCTGTTTTTT. This codes for CASTFGGGRTGELFF.

The V gene is TRBV13, the J gene TRBJ1-1; TRBD1 agrees at 9 bases. Germline lookup yields CDR1 PRHDT and CDR2 FYEKMQ (reference sequence). The V segment lost 5 bases and the J segment 4 bases; nucleotides outside the gene matches: 14. This CDR3 has 17 residues. This CDR3 is CASSIVPGQGRSTEAFF. CDR3 coding DNA: TGTGCCAGCAGCATCGTCCCGGGACAGGGACGGAGCACTGAAGCTTTCTTT.

The chain couples TRBV9 to TRBJ2-1; 10 positions agree with TRBD1. V dropped 2 bases and J dropped 9; count of bases not matched to a gene: 5. Germline V gives CDR1 SGDLS, CDR2 YYNGEE. The CDR3 has 14 amino acids. The CDR3 nucleotides read TGTGCCAGCAGCGTCCGGGACAGGGGAGCTGAGCAGTTCTTC. Translating gives CASSVRDRGAEQFF.

The V call is TRBV7-9, the J call TRBJ1-6, with TRBD1 matching 10 bases. V trimming: 0 bases; J trimming: 8 bases; junction bases outside the gene matches: 7. Germline CDR1 reads SEHNR; CDR2 reads FQNEAQ (reference sequence). This CDR3 contains 17 residues. CDR3 coding DNA: TGTGCCAGCAGCTTAGCAGCCGGACAGGGGGTTTATTCACCCCTCCACTTT. It is translated as CASSLAAGQGVYSPLHF.

The chain joins TRBV10-1 to TRBJ2-5; 8 bases match TRBD2. Germline CDR1 reads WNHNN; CDR2 reads SYGVQD (reference sequence). V trimming: 5 bases; J trimming: 5 bases; junction bases outside the gene matches: 10. This CDR3 has 15 amino acids. CDR3 loop: CASSNIAGYEETQYF. CDR3 nucleotide sequence: TGCGCCAGCAGTAATATAGCGGGATATGAGGAGACCCAGTACTTC.

The rearrangement joins TRBV4-2 to TRBJ1-1; possibly TRBD1 for D (6 bases). CDR1 and CDR2 (germline): LGHNA, YNFKEQ. The CDR3 has 14 amino acids. V lost 6 bases, J lost 0 bases, and 11 bases lay in between. The DNA for the CDR3 is TGTGCCAGCAGTTCTACAGGGTTGAACACTGAAGCTTTCTTT. Translation gives CASSSTGLNTEAFF.

V and J are TRBV9 and TRBJ2-2; D possibly corresponds to TRBD2 (5 bases). Between the trimmed V and J ends, which lost 3 bases and 3 bases, there was a span of 12 bases. Germline CDR1 reads SGDLS; CDR2 reads YYNGEE. The CDR3 length is 15 residues. CDR3 DNA: TGTGCCAGCAGCGCAACGGACTTTTACACCGGGGAGCTGTTTTTT. This codes for CASSATDFYTGELFF. The full variable domain, rest sourced from reference TRBV9 and TRBJ2-2, is DSGVTQTPKHLITATGQRVTLRCSPRSGDLSVYWYQQSLDQGLQFLIQYYNGEERAKGNILERFSAQQFPDLHSELNLSSLELGDSALYFCASSATDFYTGELFFGEGSRLTVL.

Here the CDR3 reads CASRATGNTEAFF. The CDR3 DNA sequence: TGTGCCAGCAGGGCGACAGGGAACACTGAAGCTTTCTTT. V gene TRBV6-5 combines with J gene TRBJ1-1, with TRBD1 as a possible D gene (6 bases). Looked up from germline, CDR1 is MNHEY and CDR2 is SVGAGI. The V end lost 6 bases, the J end lost 1 base, and 9 bases lay between the germline ends. The CDR3 has 13 amino acids.

J is TRBJ1-5 and V is TRBV15, with TRBD1 as a possible D gene (5 bases). Germline CDR1 LNHNV, CDR2 YYDKDF (reference sequence). V was trimmed by 3 bases and J by 7 bases, leaving 16 bases between them. The CDR3 extends over 15 amino acids. The CDR3 region has the DNA TGTGCCACCAGCAGGTCGGGGGGAAAGAGGCAGCCCCAGCATTTT. It translates to CATSRSGGKRQPQHF.

The chain combines TRBV20-1 with TRBJ1-2, with a possible D match to TRBD1 (6 bases). The germline V gene has CDR1 DFQATT and CDR2 SNEGSKA (reference sequence). The CDR3 has 11 amino acids. V gave up 4 bases and J gave up 8 bases, with 11 bases separating them. The CDR3 sequence is CSATTGYGYTF. CDR3 in DNA: TGCAGTGCTACAACAGGGTACGGCTACACCTTC.

The chain has TRBV7-3 and TRBJ2-2; 14 bases are shared with TRBD2. Germline V CDR1 and CDR2: SGHTA, FQGTGA. The V and J ends lost 5 bases and 3 bases, in that order; junction bases with no gene match: 8. This CDR3 is built from 18 residues. The CDR3 DNA reads TGTGCCAGCAGCCTGACTAGCGGGAGGGCCGGGTACACCGGGGAGCTGTTTTTT. Protein sequence: CASSLTSGRAGYTGELFF.

J is TRBJ2-7 and V is TRBV29-1; tentatively, D is TRBD1 (6 bases). There are 13 residues in the CDR3. V was shortened by 4 bases and J by 0 bases, with 10 bases between the two germline ends. Germline assignment: CDR1 SQVTM and CDR2 ANQGSEA. Written as DNA, the CDR3 is TGCAGCGTTGCCCGGGACACCTCCTACGAGCAGTACTTC. It yields the protein CSVARDTSYEQYF.

V usage is TRBV10-2 and J usage is TRBJ2-4, with D possibly being TRBD1 (6 bases). V was clipped by 1 base and J by 6 bases, with 19 bases between them. Germline CDR1 is WSHSY and CDR2 is SAAADI. The CDR3 is made up of 17 amino acids. DNA for the CDR3: TGCGCCAGCAGTGAGTGGGGTAGAGGGGGTTCGGGAAACATTCAGTACTTC. Residues: CASSEWGRGGSGNIQYF.